The 3 T cell receptor beta chains reported below all come from one sample, sequenced in a study of T cell responses to AZD1222 COVID-19 vaccine. TCRdb's table, derived via immunoSEQ multiplex PCR, lists solely in-frame clones and lacks some. Its listing shows about 140,000 clones. Specimen: peripheral blood. The receptors derive from an adult in good health.

The CDR3 spells CTSSQIRDRSTEAFF. The CDR3 region has the DNA TGCACCAGCAGCCAAATTAGGGACAGGTCCACTGAAGCTTTCTTT. The V call is TRBV1, the J call TRBJ1-1; the table's D gene call, TRBD1, was not cross checked with the DNA. TRBV1 is tagged as a pseudogene. This CDR3 has 15 residues.

The chain links TRBV29-1 to TRBJ1-2, with a weak D call TRBD1 (5 bases). The CDR3 runs 13 residues. CDR1 is SQVTM, CDR2 ANQGSEA, per germline. V lost 4 bases and J lost 4, with 13 bases in between. CDR3 DNA sequence: TGCAGCGTTGCCGAGGTGGGGGGCTATGGCTACACCTTC. This gives the protein CSVAEVGGYGYTF. Complete variable domain (other parts from reference TRBV29-1 and TRBJ1-2): SAVISQKPSRDICQRGTSLTIQCQVDSQVTMMFWYRQQPGQSLTLIATANQGSEATYESGFVIDKFPISRPNLTFSTLTVSNMSPEDSSIYLCSVAEVGGYGYTFGSGTRLTVV.

V gene TRBV14 combines with J gene TRBJ1-4; no firm D call. With 1 base removed from V and 8 bases from J, the gap between germline ends came to 11 bases. The CDR3 sequence is 14 residues long. Germline CDR1 is SGHDN and CDR2 is FVKESK. In nucleotides, the CDR3 is TGTGCCAGCAGCCAAGCTCGGACTTTGGAAAAACTGTTTTTT. Translating gives CASSQARTLEKLFF.